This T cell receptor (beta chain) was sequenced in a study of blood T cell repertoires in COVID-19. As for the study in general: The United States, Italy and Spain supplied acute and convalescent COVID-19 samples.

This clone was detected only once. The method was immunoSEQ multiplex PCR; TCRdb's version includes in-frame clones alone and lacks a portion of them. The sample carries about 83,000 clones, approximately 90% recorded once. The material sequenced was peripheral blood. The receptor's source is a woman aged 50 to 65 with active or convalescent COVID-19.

The CDR3 is CASSDSAGRDGEAFF. The CDR3 coding sequence is TGTGCCAGCAGTGACTCAGCAGGGCGCGATGGTGAAGCTTTCTTT. The rearrangement uses TRBV6-4 and TRBJ1-1, with a weak D call TRBD1 (5 bases). Trimming took off 0 bases at V and 7 bases at J, with 15 bases between the two ends. This CDR3 spans 15 amino acids. Germline CDR1 and CDR2: MRHNA and SNTAGT.